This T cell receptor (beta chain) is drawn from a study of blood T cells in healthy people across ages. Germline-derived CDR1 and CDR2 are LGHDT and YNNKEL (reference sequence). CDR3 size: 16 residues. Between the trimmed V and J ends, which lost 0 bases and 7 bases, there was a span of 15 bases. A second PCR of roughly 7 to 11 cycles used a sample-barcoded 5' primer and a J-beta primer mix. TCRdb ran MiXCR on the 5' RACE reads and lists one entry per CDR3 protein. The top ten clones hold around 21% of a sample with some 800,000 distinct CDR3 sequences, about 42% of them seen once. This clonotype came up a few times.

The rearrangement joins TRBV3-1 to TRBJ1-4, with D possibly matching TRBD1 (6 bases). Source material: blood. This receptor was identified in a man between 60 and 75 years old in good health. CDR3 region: CASSQDPGTRSEKLFF. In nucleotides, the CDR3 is TGTGCCAGCAGCCAAGATCCGGGGACACGGAGTGAAAAACTGTTTTTT.